The present T cell receptor beta chain was sequenced within a study of T-cell reconstitution after alpha-beta-depleted transplantation in children. This CDR3 is 14 amino acids long. Between the trimmed V and J ends, which lost 0 bases and 2 bases, there was a span of 8 bases. CDR1 is SGHTA, CDR2 FQGNSA, per germline. Unique molecular identifiers tagged the TCRbeta library. TCRdb reprocessed the PCR reads via MiXCR and lists one record per CDR3 protein. The data contain approximately 200,000 distinct CDR3 sequences, approximately 14% of them singletons. This clonotype was seen a handful of times. The chain couples TRBV7-2 to TRBJ2-7; no clear D gene. This TCR came from a human donor who donated a stem cell graft to a child with acute lymphoblastic leukemia. Sample: PBMCs from the stem cell graft donor, taken from the stem cell graft. The CDR3 here is CASSLASAAYEQYF. CDR3 in DNA: TGTGCCAGCAGCTTAGCGTCCGCAGCCTACGAGCAGTACTTC.